The 4 T cell receptor beta chains listed next were all sequenced from one sample in a study of response to subunit inactivated influenza vaccine. TCRdb itself ran the RT-PCR reads through MiXCR, one entry per CDR3 protein. The sample has 300,000 to 350,000 distinct CDR3 sequences, over 20% seen once; the top ten hold about 9.4%. This material consisted of PBMCs from blood, taken about 20 months after vaccination. The receptors were gathered from a man aged 50 to 69 who received an inactivated influenza vaccine.

This chain joins TRBV7-9 and TRBJ2-5; possibly TRBD2 for D (5 bases). CDR1 SEHNR and CDR2 FQNEAQ come from the germline V gene (reference sequence). Trimming removed 3 bases from V and 7 bases from J, with 15 bases in between. This CDR3 comprises 14 residues. CDR3 coding DNA: TGTGCCAGCAGCTTTGGGGATCAAGGGAGGACCCAGTACTTC. Translating gives CASSFGDQGRTQYF.

There are many counts of this clonotype. J is TRBJ1-1 and V is TRBV27, with TRBD1 as a possible D gene (5 bases). This CDR3 has 17 amino acids. The germline CDR1 and CDR2 sequences are MNHEY and SMNVEV (reference sequence). The V and J ends lost 6 bases and 1 base respectively, with 21 bases between them. This CDR3 is CASSPHARGRWNTEAFF. The CDR3 nucleotides read TGTGCCAGCAGCCCCCACGCGAGGGGCCGATGGAACACTGAAGCTTTCTTT.

In its sample, this clonotype was seen a few times. This chain links TRBV6-5 with TRBJ1-4; D uncertain. V was trimmed by 0 bases and J by 7 bases, leaving 15 bases between them. CDR1 and CDR2 (germline): MNHEY, SVGAGI. The CDR3 runs 16 residues. The CDR3: CASSYSRVIRSEKLFF. Written as DNA, the CDR3 is TGTGCCAGCAGTTACTCGCGGGTCATCAGATCTGAAAAACTGTTTTTT.

The chain uses TRBV7-2 and TRBJ2-3; perhaps TRBD1 as D (6 bases). The V end lost 5 bases, the J end lost 4 bases, and 19 bases lay between the germline ends. The CDR3 extends over 16 amino acids. CDR1 is SGHTA, CDR2 FQGNSA, per germline. Written as DNA, the CDR3 is TGTGCCAGCAGCCGCCTGGGCGTCAGACAGGCAGATACGCAGTATTTT. Translated: CASSRLGVRQADTQYF.